A single T cell receptor (beta chain) is shown here with its context. Its antigen is still unknown. This entry is derived from a study of cytomegalovirus exposure and HLA in healthy donors. Study results and limitations: Indistinguishable V segments such as TRBV6-2 and TRBV6-3 were excluded. According to an earlier analysis, most TCR beta V segments yielded productive rearrangements about 90% or about 30% of the time.

Amplification used 60 Vbeta primers and 13 Jbeta primers. Sequencing used immunoSEQ multiplex PCR; TCRdb keeps in-frame clones, though not all of them. The table lists 84,000 or so clones, 70% to 85% of them singletons. Per the germline V gene, CDR1 is LGHNA and CDR2 is YSLEER. Trimming took 0 bases from V and 5 from J, leaving 11 bases between them. There are 14 residues in the CDR3. Sequencing used PBMCs. This TCR came from a human donor in good health. J is TRBJ2-7 and V is TRBV4-3; D gene unclear. The DNA of the CDR3 is TGCGCCAGCAGCCAAGATGGGCTTCGCCACGAGCAGTACTTC. It is translated as CASSQDGLRHEQYF.